This T cell receptor (beta chain) comes out of a study of identical twins. Study observations and caveats: Cross-sectional statistical analysis was relied on for the conclusions, without the same donors being followed.

From the 5' RACE reads, TCRdb called clonotypes with MiXCR, one entry per CDR3 protein. The table shows some 1,700,000 distinct CDR3 sequences, with less than 40% occurring only once. This clonotype came up a few times. The antigen is undetermined. Germline V gene lookup returns CDR1 MGHRA and CDR2 YSYEKL. The V end was cut by 2 bases, the J end by 5 bases, with 15 bases between. CDR3 length equals 15 residues. The chain couples TRBV4-1 to TRBJ1-2, with TRBD1 as a possible D gene (5 bases). This TCR was sampled from a newborn girl in good health. Specimen: cord blood. As DNA, the CDR3 is TGCGCCAGCAGCCAACCTCGGGACCGACCGTATGGCTACACCTTC. It translates to CASSQPRDRPYGYTF.